These 28 T cell receptor beta chains originate from one sample sequenced in a study of diagnostic markers for celiac disease (dated by TCRdb to 2018 to 2021). Reads for this sample came from an Illumina MiSeq. TCRdb reprocessed the reads and provides one entry for every CDR3 protein sequence; no DNA is given. The sample's table covers approximately 8,000 distinct CDR3 sequences. The ten largest clones capture about 5.7% of the sample. Input material: either unsorted cells or a sorted T cell fraction (not recorded which). Every receptor here comes from a human donor. This table probably holds off-target reads from a library built for another chain.

Considering frequency, this clonotype is large. V and J are TRBV20-1 and TRBJ2-7; TCRdb outputs TRBD1, but without DNA this stays unchecked. The germline CDR1 and CDR2 sequences are DFQATT and SNEGSKA (reference sequence). This CDR3 is built from 12 residues. CDR3 residues: CSATPSTYEQYF.

This clonotype registers medium-sized by frequency. The chain combines TRBV20-1 with TRBJ1-2; absent DNA, TCRdb's TRBD1 call cannot be checked. The CDR3 loop spans 18 amino acids. The germline CDR1 and CDR2 sequences are DFQATT and SNEGSKA (reference sequence). CDR3 residues: CSARDYGAPDRAGNGYTF.

The chain recombines TRBV5-1 with TRBJ2-1. Germline CDR1 is SGHRS and CDR2 is YFSETQ. The CDR3 is 11 amino acids. The CDR3 loop reads CASTGYNEQFF.

This chain uses TRBV5-1 with TRBJ2-5; TCRdb designates TRBD2, a call that cannot be tested without DNA. Germline loops: CDR1 SGHRS, CDR2 YFSETQ. The CDR3 contains 14 residues. The CDR3 region is CASSPSSGWETQYF.

This clonotype is deemed medium-sized by its frequency. V is TRBV7-2 and J is TRBJ2-1; the TCRdb call, TRBD2, lacks DNA for checking. The CDR3 contains 15 residues. Germline V lookup: CDR1 SGHTA, CDR2 FQGNSA. Here the CDR3 reads CASSAFSGRANEQFF.

The V gene is TRBV12-3 or TRBV12-4, the J gene TRBJ2-2; TCRdb indicates TRBD2, and absent DNA this call remains unverified. The CDR3 has 13 residues. CDR3 sequence reads: CASTLAGTGELFF.

V and J are TRBV7-3 and TRBJ2-3. The CDR3 spans 16 residues. From germline, CDR1 is SGHTA and CDR2 FQGTGA. The CDR3 loop reads CASSLTSASGTDTQYF.

CDR3 protein: CASSSGLAGVNEQFF. V usage is TRBV7-2 and J usage is TRBJ2-1; the D call from TCRdb, TRBD2, cannot be confirmed without DNA. CDR1 is SGHTA and CDR2 is FQGNSA in the germline V gene. The CDR3 totals 15 residues.

The CDR3: CASSSPGEGAGELFF. V is TRBV5-4 and J is TRBJ2-2; absent DNA, TCRdb's TRBD1 call cannot be checked. The CDR3 extends over 15 amino acids. Per the germline V gene, CDR1 is SGHNT and CDR2 is YYREEE (reference sequence).

This sequence joins TRBV7-6 and TRBJ2-3; TCRdb's D gene call, TRBD1, goes unchecked for lack of DNA. Germline CDR1 SGHVS, CDR2 FNYEAQ. The CDR3 contains 17 residues. CDR3 in amino acids: CASSKFSSGGITDTQYF.

V gene TRBV7-9 combines with J gene TRBJ2-1; TCRdb returns TRBD1, unconfirmable since there is no DNA. This CDR3 region has 12 residues. The germline CDR1 and CDR2 sequences are SEHNR and FQNEAQ (reference sequence). The chain's CDR3 is CASSYPVGEQFF.

CDR3 sequence reads: CASSHSDSRTDTQYF. This rearrangement joins TRBV4-1 to TRBJ2-3; TCRdb names TRBD1, which stays unverified in the absence of DNA. CDR1 MGHRA and CDR2 YSYEKL come from the germline V gene. The CDR3 extends over 15 amino acids.

This clonotype registers medium-sized by frequency. J is TRBJ2-1 and V is TRBV28. The CDR3 has 14 residues. Germline V gives CDR1 MDHEN, CDR2 SYDVKM. CDR3 in amino acids: CASSFMGLLNEQFF.

This chain joins TRBV5-1 and TRBJ2-1; the D call from TCRdb, TRBD1, cannot be confirmed without DNA. CDR1 and CDR2 from the germline V gene are SGHRS and YFSETQ. CDR3 length: 13 residues. CDR3 residues: CASSLGADNEQFF.

The V call is TRBV11-2, the J call TRBJ2-3; absent DNA, TCRdb's TRBD2 call cannot be checked. This CDR3 spans 12 amino acids. Germline V CDR1 and CDR2: SGHAT, FQNNGV. The CDR3 region is CASSPSEDTQYF.

V and J are TRBV5-1 and TRBJ1-1. This CDR3 contains 16 residues. CDR1 and CDR2 from the germline V gene are SGHRS and YFSETQ. Here the CDR3 reads CASSFFLSARAAEAFF.

Measured by frequency, this clonotype is medium-sized. The chain combines TRBV5-4 with TRBJ2-3; TCRdb picks TRBD2, but there is no DNA to check that call. Per the germline V gene, CDR1 is SGHNT and CDR2 is YYREEE (reference sequence). The CDR3 spans 16 residues. The CDR3 region is CASSLDPRGATDTQYF.

J is TRBJ1-2 and V is TRBV5-1; checking the TCRdb D call of TRBD1 is not possible without DNA. CDR3 length: 18 amino acids. The germline CDR1 and CDR2 sequences are SGHRS and YFSETQ. The CDR3: CASSLGEKGTARNYGYTF.

This clonotype is called medium-sized (0.01 to 0.1%) based on its frequency. The V call is TRBV7-3, the J call TRBJ1-1. There are 13 residues in the CDR3. The V gene's germline CDR1 is SGHTA and CDR2 FQGTGA. This chain's CDR3 is CASSVQGGTEAFF.

This chain joins TRBV27 and TRBJ2-5. The CDR3 is 15 amino acids. The germline V gene encodes CDR1 MNHEY and CDR2 SMNVEV (reference sequence). CDR3 residues: CASSLSRGSAETQYF.

The V and J genes are TRBV20-1 and TRBJ1-5; the D call of TRBD1 rests on TCRdb alone, since no DNA is present to check it. The CDR3 length is 16 residues. CDR1 DFQATT and CDR2 SNEGSKA come from the germline V gene (reference sequence). This CDR3 reads CSAATGGGGSNQPQHF.

This chain connects TRBV14 to TRBJ2-3. The CDR3 length is 13 residues. The germline V gene encodes CDR1 SGHDN and CDR2 FVKESK. The CDR3 spells CASSPLATDTQYF.

This sequence joins TRBV19 and TRBJ2-1; TCRdb proposes TRBD2, but this gene call is untestable without DNA. CDR1 is LNHDA, CDR2 SQIVND, per germline (reference sequence). The CDR3 length is 17 residues. CDR3 amino acids: CASKAPGDLSGYNEQFF.

The chain joins TRBV10-3 to TRBJ2-5; as DNA is missing, the TRBD2 call by TCRdb cannot be tested. In germline, CDR1 is ENHRY, CDR2 SYGVKD. The CDR3 contains 11 residues. The CDR3 loop is CAISSSETQYF.

This chain links TRBV10-2 with TRBJ2-4; TCRdb calls TRBD1, which cannot be checked without DNA. The CDR3 runs to 15 residues. Germline V CDR1 and CDR2: WSHSY, SAAADI. This CDR3 reads CASTPTRQGKNIQYF.

The chain is built from TRBV2 and TRBJ2-3; TCRdb selects TRBD1, and the lack of DNA leaves this call unchecked. CDR3 length: 15 residues. Germline V gene sequence: CDR1 SNHLY, CDR2 FYNNEI. The CDR3: CASSLTGQGTDTQYF.

The chain joins TRBV7-2 to TRBJ2-7. This CDR3 region has 14 residues. Germline V gene sequence: CDR1 SGHTA, CDR2 FQGNSA. The CDR3: CASSLVTPSYEQYF.

The V and J genes are TRBV5-5 and TRBJ1-1. Germline CDR1 and CDR2: SGHKS and YYEKEE (reference sequence). The CDR3 extends over 16 amino acids. CDR3 region: CASTPSILEGGTEAFF.